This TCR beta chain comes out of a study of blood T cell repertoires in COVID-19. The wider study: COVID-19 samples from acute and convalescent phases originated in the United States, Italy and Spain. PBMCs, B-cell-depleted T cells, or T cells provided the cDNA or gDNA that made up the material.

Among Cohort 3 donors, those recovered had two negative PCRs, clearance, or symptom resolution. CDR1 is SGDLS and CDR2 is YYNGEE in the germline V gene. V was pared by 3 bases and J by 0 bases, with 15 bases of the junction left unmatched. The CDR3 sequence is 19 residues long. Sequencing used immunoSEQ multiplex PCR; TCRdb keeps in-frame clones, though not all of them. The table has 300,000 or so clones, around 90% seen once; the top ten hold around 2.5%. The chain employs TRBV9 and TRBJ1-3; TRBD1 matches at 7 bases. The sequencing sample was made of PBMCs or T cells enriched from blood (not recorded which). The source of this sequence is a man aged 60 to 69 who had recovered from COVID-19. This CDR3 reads CASSGSPGQMFSSGNTIYF. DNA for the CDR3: TGTGCCAGCAGCGGCTCCCCGGGACAGATGTTTTCCTCTGGAAACACCATATATTTT.